This T cell receptor (beta chain) appears in the sequencing data of a study of blood T cell repertoires in COVID-19 (dated by TCRdb to 2020 to 2022). Looking at the study overall: The collaborator samples originated in the United States, Italy and Spain and spanned the acute and convalescent phases of COVID-19. The samples were drawn from the first 160 participants of the ongoing ImmuneRACE study and from 950 to 1,500 subjects provided by 6 global collaborators. Where available, HLA class I and class II types were taken from metadata supplied by the sample provider and were not determined by assay-based typing. A freely available public database, intended as a resource for researchers studying the immune response to SARS-CoV-2, is where the repertoires were released. The material from the prospective study consisted of cDNA or gDNA derived from T cells, B-cell-depleted T cells, or PBMCs. A de-identified subject ID, COVID-19 status, age in years and sex were almost always included in the sample metadata. Subjects who had been exposed to COVID-19, were actively infected with it, or had recovered from it provided the deeply sampled blood TCRbeta repertoires that made up the dataset. Summary of the overall study and its limitations: The quantity of clinical and demographic metadata differed by source and by participant and was supplied without curation.

Spanning cysteine to phenylalanine, the CDR3 consists of 17 amino acids. The retained sequence is limited to the CDR3, 51 bases, with the frame set at the first base. Trimming leaves V shorter by 1 base and J shorter by 2 bases, with the junction holding 7 bases beyond the gene matches. From the germline V gene, CDR1 is SGHRS and CDR2 is YFSETQ. TCRbeta CDR3 regions were amplified from genomic DNA using the immunoSEQ Assay, a bias-controlled multiplex PCR. The authors' analysis ran thus. The number of nucleated cells in each sample was estimated by amplification of reference gene primers within the assay. To quantify the absolute abundance of each unique TCRbeta CDR3 rearrangement, sequence reads were collapsed and filtered. For each sample, productive Simpson clonality was calculated as the square root of Simpson's diversity index over productive rearrangements. In TCRdb, the immuneACCESS table is reduced to in-frame sequences with V and J assigned. These tables do not hold every clone; where another copy was compared, an unresolved V gene accounts for under half, and the others remain unexplained. Clone size and V and J calls were adopted from that table, with D and trimming inferred from the DNA. The sample data list 150,000 to 200,000 clones, and 90% of these were observed just once. The ten largest clones add up to roughly a sixth of the sample.

The collaborating institutions used their own protocols to collect whole blood in K2EDTA tubes. For TCRbeta analysis, collaborators shipped samples as frozen whole blood, isolated PBMCs, or DNA extracted from either of those sample types. With regard to this clone: The antigen this receptor binds is unknown. Base qualities were left out, and no much larger clone turns up one base away.

The sequenced material came from peripheral blood. The clonotype originates from a man aged 55 to 70 with active or convalescent COVID-19. Recombination linked TRBV5-1 to TRBJ2-1, and 9 bases in between align with TRBD2. Here is the DNA: TGCGCCAGCAGCTTGTGGGTAGCGGGAGAGCCCTACAATGAGCAGTTCTTC. It encodes CASSLWVAGEPYNEQFF.